The clone carrying this T cell receptor (beta chain) was seen more than once but under ten times. Its antigen is unidentified. Sequence data for DNA of cultured CD4+ T cells were generated by the Oncomine TCR Beta short-read assay. Each CDR3 protein gets one entry after TCRdb re-called the PCR reads with MiXCR. The table records about 15,000 distinct CDR3 sequences, less than 30% of them present only once. This sample was taken from a study of vaccination and CD4 T cells after COVID-19. The CDR3 contains 16 residues. Germline assignment: CDR1 WSHSY and CDR2 SAAADI. The ends were cut back, 3 bases at V and 0 bases at J, with 12 bases in the middle. Treatment described: 10-day PBMC culture with coronavirus spike peptide pools or control peptides (ViraFEST assay).

Input material: cultured CD4+ T cells from blood. The chain combines TRBV10-2 with TRBJ2-4; D remains ambiguous. This receptor was identified in a human donor with COVID-19. The CDR3 sequence is CASSDPFLLAKNIQYF. CDR3 DNA: TGCGCCAGCAGTGACCCCTTTCTCCTAGCCAAAAACATTCAGTACTTC.